Below, 19 T cell receptor beta chains from the same sample are listed, as sequenced in a study of control samples from healthy donors and cancer patients. TCRdb's table, derived via immunoSEQ multiplex PCR, lists solely in-frame clones and lacks some. Among 85,000 to 90,000 clones listed, about 83% were seen once. The specimen sequenced was blood. These receptors all stem from a middle-aged woman in good health.

The J gene is TRBJ2-5, the V gene TRBV6-2 or TRBV6-3, with 9 bases that match TRBD2. This CDR3 is 16 amino acids long. Looked up from germline, CDR1 is MNHEY and CDR2 is SVGEGT. V shed 2 bases, J shed 1 base, and the junction held 5 bases outside the gene matches. CDR3 in DNA: TGTGCCAGCAGTTACCCTTCGACTAGCGGCCAAGAGACCCAGTACTTC. Amino acid sequence: CASSYPSTSGQETQYF.

The chain recombines TRBV12-3 or TRBV12-4 with TRBJ1-1; D is ambiguous. This CDR3 spans 12 amino acids. V lost 6 bases, J lost 4 bases, and 9 bases lay in between. CDR3 bases: TGTGCCAGCAGGGGGAGTGGCACTGAAGCTTTCTTT. Protein: CASRGSGTEAFF.

The rearrangement uses TRBV6-2 or TRBV6-3 and TRBJ2-5, with D maybe TRBD2 (6 bases). There are 17 residues in the CDR3. V was cut by 4 bases and J by 5 bases, with 23 bases left in between. From germline, CDR1 is MNHEY and CDR2 SVGEGT. The CDR3 spells CASSLNRDSRADETQYF. In DNA form, the CDR3 reads TGTGCCAGCAGTTTGAACCGGGACTCCAGGGCGGACGAGACCCAGTACTTC.

Details on this clone: This same CDR3 is encoded by further DNA sequences in the sample. The V and J genes are TRBV7-2 and TRBJ2-1, with 7 bases aligning to TRBD1. This CDR3 has 14 amino acids. The junction had 1 base not matched to a gene; V was cut back by 5 bases and J by 0 bases. Germline V gene data show CDR1 as SGHTA and CDR2 as FQGNSA. CDR3 sequence reads: CASSRDSSYNEQFF. The CDR3 nucleotides are TGTGCCAGCAGCCGGGACAGCTCCTACAATGAGCAGTTCTTC. The variable domain in full, completed from reference TRBV7-2 and TRBJ2-1, reads GAGVSQSPSNKVTEKGKDVELRCDPISGHTALYWYRQSLGQGLEFLIYFQGNSAPDKSGLPSDRFSAERTGGSVSTLTIQRTQQEDSAVYLCASSRDSSYNEQFFGPGTRLTVL.

J is TRBJ2-4 and V is TRBV19; possible D gene TRBD2, 5 bases. Trimming removed 5 bases from V and 2 bases from J, with 10 bases in between. Germline-derived CDR1 and CDR2 are LNHDA and SQIVND (reference sequence). CDR3 length: 14 residues. CDR3 residues: CASSPGISKNIQYF. The CDR3, as DNA: TGTGCCAGTAGTCCCGGGATTTCCAAAAACATTCAGTACTTC.

CDR3 DNA sequence: TGCGCCAGCAGCCCCGGGGACTTAGGGAATGAGCAGTTCTTC. Protein sequence: CASSPGDLGNEQFF. This chain links TRBV5-1 with TRBJ2-1, with a possible D match to TRBD2 (6 bases). Germline V CDR1 and CDR2: SGHRS, YFSETQ. There are 14 residues in the CDR3. V was pared by 4 bases and J by 7 bases, with 15 bases between.

This rearrangement joins TRBV6-2 or TRBV6-3 to TRBJ2-3; possibly TRBD2 for D (6 bases). The germline V and J ends were trimmed by 6 bases and 4 bases, with 14 bases remaining between them. The CDR3 runs 14 residues. Per the germline V gene, CDR1 is MNHEY and CDR2 is SVGEGT. The CDR3 DNA reads as TGTGCCAGCAGCCTAACTAGCAAGGCAGATACGCAGTATTTT. Translating it yields CASSLTSKADTQYF.

The chain joins TRBV18 to TRBJ1-5; D not resolved. V was shortened by 0 bases and J by 4 bases, with 4 bases between the two germline ends. The CDR3 is 13 amino acids. Germline CDR1 KGHSH, CDR2 LQKENI. CDR3 sequence reads: CASSPPSNQPQHF. Here the CDR3 DNA reads TGTGCCAGCTCACCACCGTCGAATCAGCCCCAGCATTTT.

The chain carries TRBV10-3 and TRBJ1-1; D is possibly TRBD1 (5 bases). V was pared by 10 bases and J by 1 base, with 13 bases between. The CDR3 spans 13 residues. From germline, CDR1 is ENHRY and CDR2 SYGVKD. In DNA, the CDR3 is TGTGCCACCGGACCCACAGGGAACACTGAAGCTTTCTTT. Its translation: CATGPTGNTEAFF.

V gene TRBV7-9 combines with J gene TRBJ1-2; D might be TRBD1 (5 bases). This CDR3 is built from 14 residues. With 0 bases removed from V and 5 bases from J, the gap between germline ends came to 10 bases. Germline CDR1 is SEHNR and CDR2 is FQNEAQ (reference sequence). The CDR3 nucleotides are TGTGCCAGCAGCTTAGCGGGACGCCTATATGGCTACACCTTC. Protein sequence: CASSLAGRLYGYTF.

This clone has a handful of counts. V gene TRBV11-3 combines with J gene TRBJ2-1; perhaps TRBD2 as D (7 bases). Per germline, CDR1 SGHNT and CDR2 YENEEA. The CDR3 has 12 amino acids. The ends were cut back, 8 bases at V and 6 bases at J, with 11 bases in the middle. The CDR3 spells CASGGAGNEQFF. As DNA, the CDR3 is TGTGCCAGCGGGGGGGCCGGCAATGAGCAGTTCTTC.

The chain joins TRBV4-3 to TRBJ1-1; a possible D gene is TRBD1 (6 bases). Germline assignment: CDR1 LGHNA and CDR2 YSLEER. The CDR3 is 14 residues long. Trimming took 0 bases from V and 4 from J, leaving 9 bases between them. The CDR3 nucleotides are TGCGCCAGCAGCCAAGAAGGGGGTTCCACTGAAGCTTTCTTT. It encodes CASSQEGGSTEAFF.

The gene calls are TRBV7-8 and TRBJ2-7, with D perhaps assigned TRBD1 or TRBD2 (5 bases each). This CDR3 comprises 13 residues. CDR1 is SGHVS and CDR2 is FQNEAQ in the germline V gene. Trimming took 1 base from V and 12 from J, leaving 16 bases between them. Here the CDR3 reads CASSLEGPTRGYF. CDR3 in DNA: TGTGCCAGCAGCTTAGAGGGACCGACCCGGGGGTACTTC.

V usage is TRBV25-1 and J usage is TRBJ1-4; D uncertain. Germline V gene lookup returns CDR1 MGHDK and CDR2 SYGVNS. The V and J ends lost 2 bases and 8 bases respectively, with 12 bases between them. CDR3 length: 14 amino acids. The CDR3 region has the DNA TGTGCCAGCAGTGAAACAGTGGGGAAGGAAAAACTGTTTTTT. Encoded protein: CASSETVGKEKLFF.

The chain links TRBV2 to TRBJ1-4; no firm D call. Germline V gene lookup returns CDR1 SNHLY and CDR2 FYNNEI. The CDR3 is 12 amino acids. V was shortened by 5 bases and J by 12 bases, with 13 bases between the two germline ends. CDR3: CASSRSVLELFF. The CDR3 nucleotides are TGTGCCAGCAGTCGCTCGGTTCTGGAACTGTTTTTT. The full variable domain, rest sourced from reference TRBV2 and TRBJ1-4, is EPEVTQTPSHQVTQMGQEVILRCVPISNHLYFYWYRQILGQKVEFLVSFYNNEISEKSEIFDDQFSVERPDGSNFTLKIRSTKLEDSAMYFCASSRSVLELFFGSGTQLSVL.

This rearrangement joins TRBV18 to TRBJ2-7; no firm D call. The germline V and J ends were trimmed by 4 bases and 5 bases, with 12 bases remaining between them. The germline V gene encodes CDR1 KGHSH and CDR2 LQKENI. CDR3 length: 13 amino acids. The CDR3 DNA is TGTGCCAGCTCACGTCAGTATGATGACGAGCAGTACTTC. Protein sequence: CASSRQYDDEQYF. Filled out from reference TRBV18 and TRBJ2-7, the complete variable domain reads NAGVMQNPRHLVRRRGQEARLRCSPMKGHSHVYWYRQLPEEGLKFMVYLQKENIIDESGMPKERFSAEFPKEGPSILRIQQVVRGDSAAYFCASSRQYDDEQYFGPGTRLTVT.

J is TRBJ2-3 and V is TRBV6-2 or TRBV6-3, with TRBD2 matching 8 bases. Germline CDR1 is MNHEY and CDR2 is SVGEGT. The CDR3 extends over 16 amino acids. J gave up 1 base and V 4 bases, and 7 bases lay outside the gene matches. This CDR3 reads CASSSARAGGTDTQYF. CDR3 nucleotide sequence: TGTGCCAGCAGTTCCGCCCGAGCGGGGGGCACAGATACGCAGTATTTT.

The V call is TRBV6-5, the J call TRBJ1-1; TRBD1 agrees at 8 bases. The CDR3 extends over 15 amino acids. Per the germline V gene, CDR1 is MNHEY and CDR2 is SVGAGI. The V gene end was trimmed by 4 bases and the J gene end by 0 bases; junction bases not matched to a gene: 4. The CDR3 is CASSSGTGLNTEAFF. The CDR3 region has the DNA TGTGCCAGCAGTTCCGGGACAGGCTTGAACACTGAAGCTTTCTTT.

V and J are TRBV19 and TRBJ2-7, with D possibly matching TRBD2 (6 bases). Per germline, CDR1 LNHDA and CDR2 SQIVND (reference sequence). The CDR3 totals 13 residues. V lost 4 bases and J lost 3, with 10 bases in between. The CDR3 is CASSRAGSYEQYF. The CDR3 region has the DNA TGTGCCAGTAGTAGGGCCGGGAGCTACGAGCAGTACTTC.